This T cell receptor (beta chain) is drawn from a study of T cell responses to AZD1222 COVID-19 vaccine. Findings of the study overall: Repertoire sampling happened only post peak T cell response. Across the whole spike, CD4 TCRs peaked at regions 160-218 and 743-854.

The germline CDR1 and CDR2 sequences are SEHNR and FQNEAQ (reference sequence). This CDR3 region has 15 residues. V gave up 6 bases and J gave up 5 bases, with 20 bases separating them. Concerning this clone itself: Its antigen is currently unknown.

Libraries were prepared by immunoSEQ multiplex PCR; TCRdb keeps only in-frame clonotypes and omits some of them. The table includes 90,000 to 150,000 clones, less than 90% detected once. The input for sequencing was peripheral blood, taken on day 0 of AZD1222 vaccination. The V call is TRBV7-9, the J call TRBJ2-7; no clear D. The clonotype originates from an adult in good health. The DNA of the CDR3 is TGTGCCAGCAGTTCTCAACCGGGTCTCGTCCACGAGCAGTACTTC. Its translation is CASSSQPGLVHEQYF.